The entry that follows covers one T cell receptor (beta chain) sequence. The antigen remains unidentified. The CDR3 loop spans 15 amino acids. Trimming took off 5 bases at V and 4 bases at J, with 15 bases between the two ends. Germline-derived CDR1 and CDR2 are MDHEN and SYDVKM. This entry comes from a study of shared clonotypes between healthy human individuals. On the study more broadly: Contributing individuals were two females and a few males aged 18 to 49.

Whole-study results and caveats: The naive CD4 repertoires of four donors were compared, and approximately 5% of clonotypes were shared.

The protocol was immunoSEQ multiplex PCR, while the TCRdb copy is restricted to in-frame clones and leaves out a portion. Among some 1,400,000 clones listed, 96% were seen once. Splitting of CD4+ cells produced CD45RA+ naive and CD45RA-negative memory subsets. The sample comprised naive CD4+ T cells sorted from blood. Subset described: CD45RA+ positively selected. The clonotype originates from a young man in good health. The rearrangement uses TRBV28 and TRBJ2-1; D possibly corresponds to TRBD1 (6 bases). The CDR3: CASSNTGWEYNEQFF. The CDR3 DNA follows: TGTGCCAGCAGTAACACAGGGTGGGAGTACAATGAGCAGTTCTTC.